A single sample is the source of the 29 T cell receptor beta chains below, sequenced in a study of shared clonotypes between healthy human individuals. Assay used: immunoSEQ multiplex PCR; TCRdb lists only in-frame clones, some missing. This repertoire shows 2 million to 2.5 million clones, around 92% found once; its top ten account for more than 0.35%. Sequenced: naive CD4+ T cells from PBMCs. Subset defined: CD45RA+ positively selected. These receptors came from a young man in good health. Some clones in this sample may be carry-over from other donors' samples.

The chain has TRBV19 and TRBJ1-2; D is uncertain. CDR3 length equals 15 residues. V lost 1 base to trimming and J lost 2 bases, with 11 bases between them. Germline V gene sequence: CDR1 LNHDA, CDR2 SQIVND (reference sequence). This chain's CDR3 is CASSIAETANYGYTF. The CDR3 bases are TGTGCCAGTAGTATAGCAGAAACTGCCAACTATGGCTACACCTTC.

The chain employs TRBV9 and TRBJ2-3, with D perhaps matching TRBD2 (6 bases). Trimming left V 4 bases short and J 1 base short, with 16 bases between. CDR3 length equals 16 residues. CDR1 is SGDLS and CDR2 is YYNGEE in the germline V gene. The CDR3 DNA sequence: TGTGCCAGCAGCTTCGGGACGGGACTCGGCACAGATACGCAGTATTTT. Translated: CASSFGTGLGTDTQYF.

The CDR3 reads CTTGGGGRVFF. The CDR3 DNA reads as TGCACTACTGGGGGGGGTGGCCGGGTGTTCTTC. The chain couples TRBV29-1 to TRBJ2-1; 7 bases line up with TRBD2. CDR3 length: 11 residues. In germline, CDR1 is SQVTM, CDR2 ANQGSEA.

The chain has TRBV7-3 and TRBJ1-5; no definite D call. V gave up 5 bases and J gave up 7 bases, with 21 bases separating them. The CDR3 consists of 16 residues. Germline CDR1 SGHTA, CDR2 FQGTGA. CDR3 coding DNA: TGTGCCAGCAGCCCTAAATCGGTCCCCCTCAGGCAGCCCCAGCATTTT. Translation gives CASSPKSVPLRQPQHF.

Points on this clone: Other nucleotide sequences from this sample produce the same CDR3. The chain has TRBV29-1 and TRBJ1-2; D gene uncertain. CDR1 is SQVTM and CDR2 is ANQGSEA in the germline V gene. This CDR3 contains 11 residues. The V and J ends lost 4 bases and 2 bases respectively, with 5 bases between them. This CDR3 reads CSVVLNYGYTF. DNA of the CDR3: TGCAGCGTTGTTCTCAACTATGGCTACACCTTC.

This chain connects TRBV27 to TRBJ2-7; the D is unclear. The CDR3 spans 13 residues. Germline CDR1 and CDR2: MNHEY and SMNVEV (reference sequence). V was pared by 3 bases and J by 3 bases, with 9 bases between. The DNA for the CDR3 is TGTGCCAGCAGTTTTAGCCTAAACTACGAGCAGTACTTC. This encodes CASSFSLNYEQYF.

A few counts support this clone. The chain links TRBV2 to TRBJ1-2; D is unclear. CDR3 size: 11 residues. Trimming pared 4 bases from V and 8 bases from J, leaving 8 bases between. CDR1 is SNHLY and CDR2 is FYNNEI in the germline V gene. The CDR3 sequence: CASSAGEGYTF. In DNA form, the CDR3 reads TGTGCCAGCAGTGCTGGTGAAGGCTACACCTTC.

V is TRBV19 and J is TRBJ1-4; D not certain. From germline, CDR1 is LNHDA and CDR2 SQIVND (reference sequence). V lost 5 bases to trimming and J lost 10 bases, with 14 bases between them. The CDR3 is 13 amino acids. For the CDR3, the DNA is TGTGCCAGTAGTCAAGAAAGCTTGGGAAAACTGTTTTTT. Translated: CASSQESLGKLFF.

The chain employs TRBV7-8 and TRBJ1-5; 10 nucleotides agree with TRBD1. This CDR3 contains 16 residues. CDR1 and CDR2 (germline): SGHVS, FQNEAQ. J gave up 5 bases and V 5 bases, and 9 bases lay outside the gene matches. CDR3 DNA: TGTGCCAGCAGCGGCGGGACAGGGGCGAATTATCAGCCCCAGCATTTT. Residues: CASSGGTGANYQPQHF.

The genes are TRBV28 and TRBJ2-3, with 8 bases lining up with TRBD2. Germline values: CDR1 MDHEN, CDR2 SYDVKM. The CDR3 has 16 amino acids. The ends lost 7 bases at V and 5 bases at J; junction bases unmatched: 14. Written as DNA, the CDR3 is TGTGCCAGCATTACTAGCGCGCCGGCGGGGGGAGATACGCAGTATTTT. Translating it yields CASITSAPAGGDTQYF.

The chain is built from TRBV28 and TRBJ2-3, with D possibly TRBD1 on 6 matching bases. The V end was cut by 9 bases, the J end by 10 bases, with 17 bases between. Germline V gene sequence: CDR1 MDHEN, CDR2 SYDVKM. The CDR3 contains 12 residues. The CDR3 reads CASGQPSIAQYF. The CDR3 bases are TGTGCCAGTGGACAGCCGTCCATTGCGCAGTATTTT.

The rearrangement uses TRBV6-5 and TRBJ2-1; TRBD2 matches 11 bases. The V segment lost 6 bases and the J segment 2 bases; nucleotides outside the gene matches: 3. Per germline, CDR1 MNHEY and CDR2 SVGAGI. This CDR3 spans 15 amino acids. The CDR3 loop is CASRTLAGAYNEQFF. The CDR3 nucleotides are TGTGCCAGCAGGACACTAGCGGGAGCCTACAATGAGCAGTTCTTC.

The chain combines TRBV6-6 with TRBJ1-5; D gene uncertain. This CDR3 has 14 amino acids. CDR1 and CDR2 from the germline V gene are MNHNY and SVGAGI (reference sequence). Trimming shortened V by 2 bases and J by 3 bases, and 8 bases separated the two germline ends. The CDR3 loop reads CASSYQQPNQPQHF. The CDR3 nucleotides read TGTGCCAGCAGTTACCAACAGCCCAATCAGCCCCAGCATTTT.

V and J are TRBV19 and TRBJ2-2, with D maybe TRBD1 (6 bases). Germline CDR1 reads LNHDA; CDR2 reads SQIVND (reference sequence). The CDR3 length is 14 residues. The V and J ends lost 5 bases and 5 bases respectively, with 12 bases between them. The CDR3 loop is CASSSYQGTGELFF. The CDR3 DNA is TGTGCCAGTAGTTCATATCAGGGGACCGGGGAGCTGTTTTTT.

The chain employs TRBV30 and TRBJ1-1; no clear D. Germline assignment: CDR1 GTSNPN and CDR2 SVGIG (reference sequence). V dropped 2 bases and J dropped 4 bases, with 20 bases sitting between them. CDR3 length equals 16 residues. CDR3 loop: CAWSTHNPGRATEAFF. The CDR3 DNA reads as TGTGCCTGGAGTACACACAACCCCGGAAGGGCCACTGAAGCTTTCTTT.

The chain couples TRBV7-9 to TRBJ2-1; no definite D call. The germline gives CDR1 SEHNR, CDR2 FQNEAQ (reference sequence). CDR3 length: 13 residues. V lost 1 base, J lost 9 bases, and 10 bases lay in between. The CDR3 here is CASSLVGFPEQFF. The DNA of the CDR3 is TGTGCCAGCAGCTTAGTTGGCTTCCCTGAGCAGTTCTTC.

This sequence joins TRBV4-3 and TRBJ2-1; TRBD2 matches at 8 bases. The CDR3 loop spans 15 amino acids. J gave up 6 bases and V 4 bases, and 8 bases lay outside the gene matches. Germline CDR1 reads LGHNA; CDR2 reads YSLEER. CDR3 loop: CASSRSGRGANEQFF. The DNA for the CDR3 is TGCGCCAGCAGCCGAAGCGGGCGGGGGGCCAATGAGCAGTTCTTC.

The J gene is TRBJ1-1, the V gene TRBV27; tentative D call: TRBD1 (6 bases). CDR1 and CDR2 from the germline V gene are MNHEY and SMNVEV (reference sequence). The CDR3 totals 13 residues. V shed 8 bases and J shed 1 base, with 11 bases lying between them. DNA for the CDR3: TGTGCCAGCCGGGACACCCGGAACACTGAAGCTTTCTTT. It codes for CASRDTRNTEAFF.

Regarding this clone: Other nucleotide sequences from this sample produce the same CDR3. This chain links TRBV18 with TRBJ2-5; no firm D call. V lost 2 bases to trimming and J lost 1 base, with 5 bases between them. Germline-derived CDR1 and CDR2 are KGHSH and LQKENI. The CDR3 covers 13 residues. The CDR3 is CASSPGIQETQYF. The CDR3 nucleotides read TGTGCCAGCTCACCAGGCATCCAAGAGACCCAGTACTTC.

Only a few counts were recorded for this clone. The CDR3 region has the DNA TGTGCCAGCAGCTTACAGAGGGGCGGCTATGGCTACACCTTC. It encodes CASSLQRGGYGYTF. V gene TRBV7-2 combines with J gene TRBJ1-2; tentative D call: TRBD1 (5 bases). Trimming took off 2 bases at V and 4 bases at J, with 11 bases between the two ends. Germline V gene sequence: CDR1 SGHTA, CDR2 FQGNSA. The CDR3 is made up of 14 amino acids.

This clone was counted a single time. This CDR3 is also generated by other DNA sequences in the sample. The chain has TRBV7-7 and TRBJ2-2, with TRBD1 matching over 10 bases. CDR3 size: 16 residues. Per the germline V gene, CDR1 is SSHAT and CDR2 is FNYEAQ (reference sequence). Trimming cost V 5 bases and J 3 bases; bases outside gene matches: 6. The CDR3 DNA is TGTGCCAGCAGCCCGGGACAGGGGATCGACACCGGGGAGCTGTTTTTT. This gives the protein CASSPGQGIDTGELFF.

The gene calls are TRBV30 and TRBJ1-1; D call uncertain. Trimming took off 2 bases at V and 2 bases at J, with 9 bases between the two ends. The CDR3 runs to 13 residues. Germline V gene lookup returns CDR1 GTSNPN and CDR2 SVGIG (reference sequence). CDR3 sequence: CAWSQTSNTEAFF. The CDR3 coding sequence is TGTGCCTGGAGTCAAACATCTAACACTGAAGCTTTCTTT.

On this clone: A junction end diverges from the germline sequence, so it may reflect a read error. This chain joins TRBV7-8 and TRBJ1-4, with 7 bases fitting TRBD1. CDR3 length equals 12 residues. Germline V lookup: CDR1 SGHVS, CDR2 FQNEAQ. The CDR3 region has the DNA TGTGCCAGCAGCCAGACCCCGGGACAGCTCCTTTTT. As protein: CASSQTPGQLLF.

For the CDR3, the DNA is TGTGCCAGCAGTTACTACTACGAGCAGTACTTC. Amino acid sequence: CASSYYYEQYF. V gene TRBV13 combines with J gene TRBJ2-7; no firm D call. CDR3 length equals 11 residues. Deletions cut 6 bases from V and 3 bases from J, with 6 bases between. CDR1 is PRHDT, CDR2 FYEKMQ, per germline (reference sequence).

The CDR3 protein is CASSWDSFTDTQYF. The CDR3 DNA is TGCGCCAGCAGCTGGGACAGTTTTACAGATACGCAGTATTTT. This sequence joins TRBV5-1 and TRBJ2-3; 7 positions match TRBD1. Germline V gene sequence: CDR1 SGHRS, CDR2 YFSETQ. The CDR3 length is 14 residues. With 3 bases clipped from V and 3 bases from J, the junction kept 4 bases outside the gene matches. The entire variable domain, with the rest obtained from reference TRBV5-1 and TRBJ2-3, is as follows: KAGVTQTPRYLIKTRGQQVTLSCSPISGHRSVSWYQQTPGQGLQFLFEYFSETQRNKGNFPGRFSGRQFSNSRSEMNVSTLELGDSALYLCASSWDSFTDTQYFGPGTRLTVL.

Of note for this clone: The sample contains more than one DNA sequence encoding this CDR3. V is TRBV20-1 and J is TRBJ2-3; D remains ambiguous. V lost 1 base, J lost 6 bases, and 5 bases lay in between. This CDR3 spans 11 amino acids. Germline CDR1 reads DFQATT; CDR2 reads SNEGSKA (reference sequence). Here the CDR3 reads CSARVADTQYF. In nucleotides, the CDR3 is TGCAGTGCTAGAGTGGCCGATACGCAGTATTTT.

Comments on this clone: The same CDR3 also results from other DNA sequences found in this sample. This chain connects TRBV9 to TRBJ2-1; 12 nucleotides line up with TRBD2. This CDR3 is built from 16 residues. J was trimmed by 2 bases and V by 4 bases; bases with no gene match: 4. From germline, CDR1 is SGDLS and CDR2 YYNGEE. CDR3 loop: CASSTRLAGAYNEQFF. In nucleotides, the CDR3 is TGTGCCAGCAGCACCCGACTAGCGGGAGCCTACAATGAGCAGTTCTTC.

This sequence joins TRBV5-4 and TRBJ2-7, with TRBD1 identical over 8 bases. Germline V lookup: CDR1 SGHNT, CDR2 YYREEE (reference sequence). V shed 3 bases and J 3 bases; nucleotides not matched to a gene: 11. The CDR3 is made up of 16 amino acids. The CDR3 DNA reads as TGTGCCAGCAGCTCAACCGGGACAGGTTCAGGCTACGAGCAGTACTTC. Encoded protein: CASSSTGTGSGYEQYF.

The chain employs TRBV15 and TRBJ1-2, with D unclear. Trimming removed 2 bases at V and 5 bases at J, with 9 bases between. The CDR3 extends over 13 amino acids. In germline, CDR1 is LNHNV, CDR2 YYDKDF (reference sequence). The CDR3 DNA reads as TGTGCCACCAGCAGAAACCGAGAATATGGCTACACCTTC. Amino acid sequence: CATSRNREYGYTF.